What follows describes a single T cell receptor beta chain. The target antigen is unknown. This sample stems from a study of T-cell reconstitution after alpha-beta-depleted transplantation in children. Notes on the study in general: Surviving thymic progenitors and recipient T cells were the source of high TCRbeta diversity at day 60 in some patients. Diversity and T-cell counts at one year after transplant derived mostly from new T cells. The origin of alpha-beta T cells about two months after transplant was reportedly several hundred expanded graft clones.

For TCRbeta, the library was prepared with unique molecular identifiers. A single record per CDR3 protein comes from TCRdb applying MiXCR to the PCR reads. The sample yields some 440,000 distinct CDR3 sequences, around 16% seen once. V shed 3 bases and J 5 bases; nucleotides not matched to a gene: 10. Germline V gives CDR1 ENHRY, CDR2 SYGVKD. The CDR3 consists of 16 residues. Sequenced here: PBMCs, mostly from graft donor cells, sampled 360 days after TCRalphabeta/CD19-depleted stem cell transplant. The TCR sequence derives from a boy younger than two who had a stem cell transplant for Wiskott-Aldrich syndrome, so the T cells may come from the graft donor. The rearrangement uses TRBV10-3 and TRBJ2-3, with 8 bases fitting TRBD2. In DNA, the CDR3 is TGTGCCATCAGTGACAAAGACAGCGGGAGAAAAGATACGCAGTATTTT. It yields the protein CAISDKDSGRKDTQYF.